One and the same sample provided the 25 T cell receptor beta chains below, sequenced in a study of cytomegalovirus exposure and HLA in healthy donors. PCR employed 60 Vbeta and 13 Jbeta primers. Measured with immunoSEQ multiplex PCR; TCRdb has only the in-frame clones, and not every one. The sample yields around 280,000 clones, around 90% seen once. Sequencing was performed on PBMCs. These receptor sequences come from a woman younger than 35 in good health and CMV-seronegative.

The chain recombines TRBV7-9 with TRBJ1-2, with TRBD1 matching 8 bases. The germline V gene has CDR1 SEHNR and CDR2 FQNEAQ (reference sequence). This CDR3 contains 14 residues. Germline trimming cut 5 bases from V and 6 bases from J; bases unmatched to any gene: 8. In nucleotides, the CDR3 is TGTGCCAGCAGCACCACGGACAGGGTTCATGGCTACACCTTC. Amino acids: CASSTTDRVHGYTF.

The CDR3 region is CASSEGWEKLFF. The DNA of the CDR3 is TGTGCCAGCAGCGAGGGCTGGGAAAAACTGTTTTTT. The V gene is TRBV5-6, the J gene TRBJ1-4, with D hard to call. V was pared by 4 bases and J by 8 bases, with 9 bases between. The CDR3 extends over 12 amino acids. Germline V gene sequence: CDR1 SGHDT, CDR2 YYEEEE.

This sequence joins TRBV5-4 and TRBJ2-7, with TRBD2 matching over 9 bases. V was pared by 4 bases and J by 5 bases, with 7 bases of the junction left unmatched. This CDR3 contains 14 residues. Germline V gene sequence: CDR1 SGHNT, CDR2 YYREEE (reference sequence). The CDR3 DNA reads TGTGCCAGCAGCACACCGGGACTAGCCCACGAGCAGTACTTC. It translates to CASSTPGLAHEQYF.

J is TRBJ2-1 and V is TRBV5-1, with 16 bases aligning to TRBD2. The CDR3 length is 17 residues. The ends lost 4 bases at V and 8 bases at J; junction bases unmatched: 9. Germline V gives CDR1 SGHRS, CDR2 YFSETQ. CDR3 in DNA: TGCGCCAGCAGCGTCACCGGGACTAGCGGGGGGGCCTATGAGCAGTTCTTC. It yields the protein CASSVTGTSGGAYEQFF. Full variable domain (remainder filled in from reference TRBV5-1 and TRBJ2-1): KAGVTQTPRYLIKTRGQQVTLSCSPISGHRSVSWYQQTPGQGLQFLFEYFSETQRNKGNFPGRFSGRQFSNSRSEMNVSTLELGDSALYLCASSVTGTSGGAYEQFFGPGTRLTVL.

The chain recombines TRBV19 with TRBJ1-2; D unclear. The CDR3 runs 15 residues. The ends were cut back, 3 bases at V and 6 bases at J, with 17 bases in the middle. Germline CDR1 reads LNHDA; CDR2 reads SQIVND (reference sequence). The CDR3 protein is CASSIMAPYADGYTF. In nucleotides, the CDR3 is TGTGCCAGTAGTATTATGGCCCCATATGCGGATGGCTACACCTTC.

The J gene is TRBJ2-3, the V gene TRBV6-5, with TRBD2 matching over 9 bases. Germline trimming cut 0 bases from V and 9 bases from J; bases unmatched to any gene: 10. The CDR3 has 16 residues. Germline CDR1 MNHEY, CDR2 SVGAGI. CDR3 protein: CASSYSEGTSPMTQYF. The DNA of the CDR3 is TGTGCCAGCAGTTACTCTGAGGGGACTAGCCCTATGACGCAGTATTTT.

J is TRBJ2-7 and V is TRBV6-5; a weak D match, TRBD1 (6 bases). V gave up 4 bases and J gave up 7 bases, with 23 bases separating them. CDR3 size: 16 residues. CDR1 is MNHEY and CDR2 is SVGAGI in the germline V gene. The CDR3 here is CASSSFDRSGLMEQYF. The CDR3 DNA reads TGTGCCAGCAGTTCCTTCGACAGGTCGGGATTGATGGAGCAGTACTTC.

The chain is built from TRBV27 and TRBJ1-5; TRBD1 matches 8 bases. This CDR3 has 14 amino acids. Trimming cost V 3 bases and J 7 bases; bases outside gene matches: 5. Germline V gene data show CDR1 as MNHEY and CDR2 as SMNVEV (reference sequence). The CDR3 loop reads CASSFSGGGQPQHF. CDR3 coding DNA: TGTGCCAGCAGTTTTTCAGGGGGCGGACAGCCCCAGCATTTT.

The rearrangement links TRBV5-1 to TRBJ2-3; TRBD1 aligns across 9 bases. CDR1 SGHRS and CDR2 YFSETQ come from the germline V gene. The CDR3 covers 17 residues. J was trimmed by 1 base and V by 4 bases; bases with no gene match: 10. CDR3 sequence: CASSPGTGSWGTDTQYF. CDR3 nucleotides: TGCGCCAGCAGCCCCGGGACAGGGAGTTGGGGCACAGATACGCAGTATTTT.

J is TRBJ1-1 and V is TRBV27, with 9 positions matching TRBD1. This CDR3 region has 14 residues. Germline CDR1 and CDR2: MNHEY and SMNVEV (reference sequence). V was clipped by 5 bases and J by 6 bases; unmatched bases: 7. CDR3 region: CASSHGQGRAEAFF. The CDR3 coding sequence is TGTGCCAGCAGTCATGGACAGGGGAGGGCTGAAGCTTTCTTT.

The V gene is TRBV27, the J gene TRBJ1-2, with 8 nucleotides matching TRBD1. Germline loops: CDR1 MNHEY, CDR2 SMNVEV (reference sequence). V lost 5 bases to trimming and J lost 3 bases; unmatched junction nucleotides: 11. The CDR3 runs 16 residues. CDR3 nucleotide sequence: TGTGCCAGCAGTCTGACAGGGGAAGTTGGGTACTATGGCTACACCTTC. As protein: CASSLTGEVGYYGYTF.

Here the CDR3 reads CASSLGGHRVNTIYF. CDR3 DNA: TGTGCCAGCAGCTTAGGGGGACACAGGGTAAACACCATATATTTT. V usage is TRBV13 and J usage is TRBJ1-3; D might be TRBD1 (6 bases). V was trimmed by 0 bases and J by 6 bases, leaving 12 bases between them. The CDR3 has 15 residues. Germline V gives CDR1 PRHDT, CDR2 FYEKMQ (reference sequence). The variable domain in full, completed from reference TRBV13 and TRBJ1-3, reads AAGVIQSPRHLIKEKRETATLKCYPIPRHDTVYWYQQGPGQDPQFLISFYEKMQSDKGSIPDRFSAQQFSDYHSELNMSSLELGDSALYFCASSLGGHRVNTIYFGEGSWLTVV.

The V and J genes are TRBV11-2 and TRBJ2-1, with D perhaps matching TRBD2 (5 bases). The CDR3 extends over 13 amino acids. CDR1 and CDR2 (germline): SGHAT, FQNNGV. V was shortened by 0 bases and J by 8 bases, with 8 bases between the two germline ends. CDR3 sequence reads: CASSLDLGDEQFF. Here the CDR3 DNA reads TGTGCCAGCAGCTTAGATCTCGGGGATGAGCAGTTCTTC.

The rearrangement uses TRBV5-6 and TRBJ2-1, with D perhaps TRBD1 (5 bases). The CDR3 sequence is 15 residues long. From germline, CDR1 is SGHDT and CDR2 YYEEEE. Trimming cost V 0 bases and J 1 base, with 8 bases left between them. In DNA, the CDR3 is TGTGCCAGCAGCTTGGAGGGGTATTCCTACAATGAGCAGTTCTTC. Encoded protein: CASSLEGYSYNEQFF. Full variable domain (missing parts from reference TRBV5-6 and TRBJ2-1): DAGVTQSPTHLIKTRGQQVTLRCSPKSGHDTVSWYQQALGQGPQFIFQYYEEEERQRGNFPDRFSGHQFPNYSSELNVNALLLGDSALYLCASSLEGYSYNEQFFGPGTRLTVL.

The rearrangement links TRBV15 to TRBJ2-2, with 8 bases identical to TRBD2. The CDR3 length is 15 residues. Germline loops: CDR1 LNHNV, CDR2 YYDKDF (reference sequence). Trimming at V came to 5 bases and at J to 3 bases, leaving 5 bases not matched to a gene. The CDR3 region has the DNA TGTGCCACCAGCCGAACGGGGGGGGACACCGGGGAGCTGTTTTTT. Translation: CATSRTGGDTGELFF.

This chain joins TRBV5-1 and TRBJ2-1; a possible D gene is TRBD1 (6 bases). The length of the CDR3 is 14 residues. The germline V and J ends were trimmed by 3 bases and 5 bases, with 12 bases remaining between them. Germline-derived CDR1 and CDR2 are SGHRS and YFSETQ. The CDR3 bases are TGCGCCAGCAGCTCCCCGGACAGCGACAATGAGCAGTTCTTC. Translating it yields CASSSPDSDNEQFF.

Comments on this clone: The sample contains more than one DNA sequence encoding this CDR3. This chain joins TRBV9 and TRBJ1-4; D gene unclear. The V gene lost 0 bases and the J gene lost 0 bases, with 6 bases spanning the gap. Germline CDR1 reads SGDLS; CDR2 reads YYNGEE. This CDR3 has 15 amino acids. In DNA, the CDR3 is TGTGCCAGCAGCGTAGGAGGGTCAACTAATGAAAAACTGTTTTTT. Its translation is CASSVGGSTNEKLFF.

Notes on this clone: Sequence at one end of the junction differs from germline and may be a read error. The DNA of the CDR3 is TGTTCCAGCAGCTTAGTAGGGACAGATGAAGCTTTCTTT. Translated, it gives CSSSLVGTDEAFF. The V gene is TRBV7-9, the J gene TRBJ1-1, with 7 bases matching TRBD1. The CDR3 spans 13 residues. The V gene's germline CDR1 is SEHNR and CDR2 FQNEAQ (reference sequence).

The chain has TRBV5-4 and TRBJ2-1; D is undetermined. Looked up from germline, CDR1 is SGHNT and CDR2 is YYREEE (reference sequence). The V end was cut by 0 bases, the J end by 2 bases, with 9 bases between. This CDR3 is built from 15 residues. The DNA for the CDR3 is TGTGCCAGCAGCTTGGGGCTAGGAACCTACAATGAGCAGTTCTTC. It encodes CASSLGLGTYNEQFF.

The chain combines TRBV19 with TRBJ1-2; TRBD1 matches 8 bases. Trimming at V came to 0 bases and at J to 8 bases, leaving 17 bases not matched to a gene. The CDR3 covers 18 residues. Germline CDR1 reads LNHDA; CDR2 reads SQIVND (reference sequence). CDR3 residues: CASSIDNSGQAAWYGYTF. The DNA of the CDR3 is TGTGCCAGTAGTATAGACAACTCGGGACAGGCCGCCTGGTACGGCTACACCTTC. Drawing the rest from reference TRBV19 and TRBJ1-2, the complete variable domain is DGGITQSPKYLFRKEGQNVTLSCEQNLNHDAMYWYRQDPGQGLRLIYYSQIVNDFQKGDIAEGYSVSREKKESFPLTVTSAQKNPTAFYLCASSIDNSGQAAWYGYTFGSGTRLTVV.

This chain connects TRBV2 to TRBJ1-1, with D hard to call. The CDR3 extends over 14 amino acids. Trimming left V 3 bases short and J 2 bases short, with 10 bases between. Germline V gene lookup returns CDR1 SNHLY and CDR2 FYNNEI. CDR3 protein: CASSEPGDNTEAFF. In nucleotides, the CDR3 is TGTGCCAGCAGTGAGCCGGGAGACAACACTGAAGCTTTCTTT.

The chain is built from TRBV10-3 and TRBJ1-1; D ambiguous. Trimming left V 10 bases short and J 3 bases short, with 18 bases between. In germline, CDR1 is ENHRY, CDR2 SYGVKD. The CDR3 length is 14 residues. CDR3 in amino acids: CATSVRAVDTEAFF. The CDR3 coding sequence is TGTGCCACCTCTGTGAGGGCTGTTGACACTGAAGCTTTCTTT.

A single count supports this clone. The rearrangement uses TRBV5-8 and TRBJ1-6, with D perhaps TRBD1 (5 bases). Germline V lookup: CDR1 SGHTS, CDR2 YDEGEE. The CDR3 sequence is 13 residues long. Trimming removed 0 bases from V and 7 bases from J, with 5 bases in between. The CDR3 sequence is CASSLDRNSPLHF. Written as DNA, the CDR3 is TGTGCCAGCAGCTTGGACAGGAATTCACCCCTCCACTTT.

The V call is TRBV27, the J call TRBJ1-5; 9 positions agree with TRBD1. Germline trimming cut 3 bases from V and 7 bases from J; bases unmatched to any gene: 19. Germline-derived CDR1 and CDR2 are MNHEY and SMNVEV (reference sequence). The CDR3 extends over 19 amino acids. This CDR3 reads CASSFTPPRGTGLGQPQHF. The CDR3 DNA reads TGTGCCAGCAGTTTTACCCCCCCTCGAGGGACAGGGTTAGGCCAGCCCCAGCATTTT.

This chain links TRBV4-2 with TRBJ2-2; tentative D call: TRBD1 (5 bases). Germline values: CDR1 LGHNA, CDR2 YNFKEQ. V was cut by 4 bases and J by 0 bases, with 15 bases left in between. The CDR3 has 17 amino acids. CDR3 region: CASSPADSHANTGELFF. For the CDR3, the DNA is TGTGCCAGCAGCCCCGCCGACAGCCACGCGAACACCGGGGAGCTGTTTTTT.